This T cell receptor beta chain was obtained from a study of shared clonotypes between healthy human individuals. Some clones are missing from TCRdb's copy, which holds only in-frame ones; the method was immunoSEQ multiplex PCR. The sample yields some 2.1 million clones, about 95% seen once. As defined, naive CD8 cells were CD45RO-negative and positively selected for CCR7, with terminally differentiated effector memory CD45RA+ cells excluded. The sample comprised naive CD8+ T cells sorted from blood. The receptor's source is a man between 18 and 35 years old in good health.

The CDR3 DNA reads TGTGCCAGTAGTATAGTTTGGGACCCCCGAACCTACGAGCAGTACTTC. Its protein product is CASSIVWDPRTYEQYF. The chain has TRBV19 and TRBJ2-7; D may correspond to TRBD1 or TRBD2 (5 bases each). The germline V gene encodes CDR1 LNHDA and CDR2 SQIVND (reference sequence). The CDR3 extends over 16 amino acids. The V end was cut by 1 base, the J end by 2 bases, with 15 bases between.